The rows below give T cell receptor beta chains drawn from one sample of a study of T cell responses to AZD1222 COVID-19 vaccine. Sequencing was performed with immunoSEQ multiplex PCR; in TCRdb, only in-frame clones are kept and a portion is missing. Of 150,000 or so clones listed, 88% were seen once; the top ten hold roughly 5.5%. The sample consisted of peripheral blood, taken on day 0 of AZD1222 vaccination. These receptor sequences come from an adult in good health. Each CDR3 is given with its conserved first and last residue. A D gene is named only where the DNA matches it firmly. A row's size may be missing; if present it is once, few, many or a size class.

J gene | V gene | D gene | clone size | CDR3 DNA | CDR3 protein
TRBJ2-1 | TRBV24-1 | TRBD2 | once | TGTGCCACCAGTGACCCTAGCGGGGGGTCTTCCTACAATGAGCAGTTCTTC | CATSDPSGGSSYNEQFF
TRBJ2-2 | TRBV6-5 | - | - | TGTGCCAGCAGTTACGTACAGCCCAACACCGGGGAGCTGTTTTTT | CASSYVQPNTGELFF
TRBJ2-2 | TRBV5-4 | TRBD2 | - | TGTGCCAGCAGCTCTAGCGGGGTGACCGCCGGGGAGCTGTTTTTT | CASSSSGVTAGELFF
TRBJ2-5 | TRBV7-2 | TRBD1 | - | TGTGCCAGCAGCTTAGGGTCAGGGGGACGGTACCAAGAGACCCAGTACTTC | CASSLGSGGRYQETQYF
TRBJ1-2 | TRBV28 | - | - | TGTGCCAGTGGGGGGAGGAACTATGGCTACACCTTC | CASGGRNYGYTF
TRBJ2-7 | TRBV5-6 | - | - | TGTGCCAGCAGCTTGACGGCTAGCGAGCAGTACTTC | CASSLTASEQYF
TRBJ2-7 | TRBV4-2 | TRBD2 | - | TGTGCCAGCAGCCCCTCTGGACTAGCGGGAGGTTCATACGAGCAGTACTTC | CASSPSGLAGGSYEQYF
TRBJ1-5 | TRBV28 | TRBD1 | - | TGTGCCAGCGGGACAGGGGGTCAGCCCCAGCATTTT | CASGTGGQPQHF
TRBJ1-1 | TRBV13 | TRBD1 | few | TGTGCCAGCAGCTTAAGGACAGGGGGCGGTACTGAAGCTTTCTTT | CASSLRTGGGTEAFF
TRBJ2-7 | TRBV27 | TRBD2 | - | TGTGCCAGCAGTTTCACTAGCGGGATTTACGAGCAGTACTTC | CASSFTSGIYEQYF
TRBJ2-7 | TRBV6-6 | - | once | TGTGCCAGCAGCCCCCGGGACATTACCTACGAGCAGTACTTC | CASSPRDITYEQYF
TRBJ2-7 | TRBV9 | TRBD1 | - | TGTGCCAGCAGCGCGAGTGGGACAGGGGGACAGGAGCAGTACTTC | CASSASGTGGQEQYF
TRBJ2-1 | TRBV19 | - | - | TGTGCCAGTAACTCGGGGCGGGGACTCTCCTACAATGAGCAGTTCTTC | CASNSGRGLSYNEQFF
TRBJ1-1 | TRBV15 | TRBD1 | - | TGTGCCACCAGCAGGGACAGGGGGGGCACTGAAGCTTTCTTT | CATSRDRGGTEAFF
TRBJ1-2 | TRBV9 | - | once | TGTGCCAGCAGCGTAGTGGGTCGGTGGGTGACGAGGGGCCGGATCCCCCATGGCTACACCTTC | CASSVVGRWVTRGRIPHGYTF
TRBJ1-6 | TRBV28 | - | once | TGTGCCAGCAGTTACCGGACAGTCAGCTCCTATAATTCACCCCTCCACTTT | CASSYRTVSSYNSPLHF
TRBJ1-5 | TRBV6-5 | - | few | TGTGCCAGCTTTCTGGGCAGTTTAAATCAGCCCCAGCATTTT | CASFLGSLNQPQHF
TRBJ1-6 | TRBV10-3 | - | once | TGTGCCATCAGTGAGTCGAGGCGAACCCAGTACTCCTATAATTCACCCCTCCACTTT | CAISESRRTQYSYNSPLHF
TRBJ2-7 | TRBV29-1 | - | once | TGCAGCGGGAGCAGGGAGGAGGGATCCTACGAGCAGTACTTC | CSGSREEGSYEQYF
TRBJ1-3 | TRBV6-5 | - | - | TGTGCCAGCACCCCCCGAGGGGCGAGTGGAAACACCATATATTTT | CASTPRGASGNTIYF
TRBJ2-7 | TRBV7-8 | - | - | TGTGCCAGCAGCCGAGGAGGGGGCGTAAACGAGCAGTACTTC | CASSRGGGVNEQYF
TRBJ1-2 | TRBV2 | - | few | TGTGCCAGCAGTGAAGGGGGCAGTTATGGCTACACCTTC | CASSEGGSYGYTF